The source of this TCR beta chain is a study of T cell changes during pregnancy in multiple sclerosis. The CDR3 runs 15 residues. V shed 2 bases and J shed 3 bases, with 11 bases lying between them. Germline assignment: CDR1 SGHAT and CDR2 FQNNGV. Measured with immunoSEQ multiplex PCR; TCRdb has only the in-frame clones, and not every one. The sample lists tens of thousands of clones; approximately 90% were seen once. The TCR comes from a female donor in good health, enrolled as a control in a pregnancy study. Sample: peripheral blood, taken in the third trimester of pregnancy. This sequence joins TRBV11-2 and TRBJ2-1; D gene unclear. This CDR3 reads CASSLTPDNYNEQFF. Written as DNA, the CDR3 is TGTGCCAGCAGCTTAACCCCAGATAACTACAATGAGCAGTTCTTC.